The text below deals with one T cell receptor (beta chain). Its binding antigen is unknown. Base qualities are not recorded, but no much larger clone differs from it by a single base. High-throughput TCR beta sequencing profiled peripheral blood CD8+ and CD4+ T cells from healthy donors, Susac syndrome patients and multiple sclerosis patients. Susac syndrome patients met recently defined diagnostic criteria for definite or probable disease. Bulk CD8+ and CD4+ T cells were purified by magnetic negative isolation, whereas CD8+ TEMRA cells were enriched by FACS. Blood was drawn into EDTA tubes, processed within 24 hours, and PBMCs were isolated by density gradient centrifugation. PBMCs intended for TCR sequencing were cryopreserved in liquid nitrogen and thawed later in a water bath at 37 degrees C. The sorted or isolated CD4+, CD8+ and CD8+ TEMRA cells reached a purity of at least 90%. V gives up 2 bases and J gives up 14 bases, and the segment between their germline ends measures 10 bases. CDR1 and CDR2 are read off the germline V gene (reference sequence) as LGHDT and YNNKEL. Reading from cysteine to phenylalanine, the CDR3 counts 11 amino acids. The kept DNA is CDR3 alone, 33 bases in frame from the first base.

RNA was extracted using the RNeasy kit, and roughly 0.45 to 1 microgram was reverse transcribed with random hexamers. TCR beta CDR3 regions were amplified with the immunoSEQ multiplex PCR assay covering 54 Vbeta and 13 Jbeta segments. Bias from PCR amplification was corrected by using a synthetic template baseline for primer optimization and for computational correction. As for the authors' bioinformatics: Only productive sequences were kept, with reads annotated to V, D and J genes according to IMGT and analyzed in immunoSEQ Analyzer. Clonality was calculated as one minus the Shannon entropy normalized by log2 of the number of productive unique sequences. For each patient and control, public and private clones were evaluated within the 100 most prevalent clones. Clones were defined as Susac-specific if absent from the healthy and MS cohorts, from around 1,100 published viral clones and from other ImmuneACCESS disease sequences. TCRdb itself trimmed the public reads at Q25 with fastp, ran MiXCR and retained productive beta chains. Here each entry gathers all rows of one CDR3 protein and keeps the most common genes and DNA. The V and J calls were not made by the authors but by TCRdb's processing. This sample gives about 190,000 distinct CDR3 sequences in total; under 97% of them show up just once. Approximately 0.1% of the sample is in the top ten clones.

This sample stems from a study of CD8 T cells in Susac syndrome (dated by TCRdb to about 2019). Some background on the complete study: Of the Susac syndrome patients who were sequenced, about eight were in clinical remission while about 6 had clinically active disease. Repertoire sequencing was used to test whether CD8+ T cell activation and differentiation in Susac syndrome was antigen driven. At blood withdrawal, Susac syndrome patients were therapy-naive, treated with corticosteroids (with IVIg additionally given to some), or treated with IVIg alone.

The paper's findings and limits, for the study overall: The study acknowledged that relatively few individuals were included in the TCR sequencing and HLA analysis. The CD4+ T cell repertoire of patients with Susac syndrome showed no detectable clonal expansion.

The rearrangement combines TRBV3-1 with TRBJ2-1, with the D gene call left open. The clonotype was recovered from a human donor with Susac syndrome. Sequences were obtained from CD4+ T cells from PBMCs. The CDR3 loop reads CASSQTWWKFF. The nucleotide sequence is TGTGCCAGCAGCCAAACATGGTGGAAGTTCTTC.